This passage covers 21 T cell receptor beta chains from one sample sequenced in a study of T cells in Graves' hyperthyroidism and ophthalmopathy. The source material, RNA transcripts, was used to amplify TCR beta CDR3 regions. The HTBI primer set drove a first-round RT-PCR of the TCR CDR3. MiXCR, run by TCRdb on the multiplex PCR reads, gives a single entry per CDR3 protein. The sample records fewer than 700,000 distinct CDR3 sequences, about 17% being singletons. The source material was blood. These receptors came from a woman in her 30s with Graves' hyperthyroidism.

This clonotype was seen at least ten times. The CDR3 region has the DNA TGTGCCAGCAGTCCTCCGGGACTAGCGTGGTCCTACGAGCAGTACTTC. It is translated as CASSPPGLAWSYEQYF. V usage is TRBV12-3 or TRBV12-4 and J usage is TRBJ2-7; 10 bases fit TRBD2. The CDR3 loop spans 16 amino acids. J gave up 1 base and V 5 bases, and 8 bases lay outside the gene matches.

This clonotype was seen at least ten times. The chain recombines TRBV27 with TRBJ2-7; 10 bases line up with TRBD1. CDR3 size: 16 residues. The V gene's germline CDR1 is MNHEY and CDR2 SMNVEV (reference sequence). After removal of 5 bases from V and 7 bases from J, the junction contained 14 bases not matched to a gene. The DNA of the CDR3 is TGTGCCAGCAGTCAAGCGGGGACAGGGGCTCAGGGAGAGCAGTACTTC. Protein product: CASSQAGTGAQGEQYF.

To note about this clonotype: A much larger clone differs by one base, so this may be a read error. V usage is TRBV20-1 and J usage is TRBJ2-2, with D perhaps TRBD1 or TRBD2 (6 bases each). Germline loops: CDR1 DFQATT, CDR2 SNEGSKA (reference sequence). This CDR3 contains 14 residues. Trimming removed 3 bases at V and 4 bases at J, with 12 bases between. This CDR3 reads CSASGGQSTGELFF. The CDR3 nucleotides are TGCAGTGCTAGTGGGGGGCAGAGCACCGGGGAGCTGTTTTTT.

This chain uses TRBV28 with TRBJ1-5; 9 bases match TRBD1. V shed 7 bases and J 9 bases; nucleotides not matched to a gene: 16. The CDR3 has 16 amino acids. CDR1 and CDR2 from the germline V gene are MDHEN and SYDVKM. CDR3 sequence reads: CASNDPGGQGILPQHF. Here the CDR3 DNA reads TGTGCCAGCAACGATCCAGGGGGACAGGGAATTCTGCCCCAGCATTTT. Drawing the rest from reference TRBV28 and TRBJ1-5, the complete variable domain is DVKVTQSSRYLVKRTGEKVFLECVQDMDHENMFWYRQDPGLGLRLIYFSYDVKMKEKGDIPEGYSVSREKKERFSLILESASTNQTSMYLCASNDPGGQGILPQHFGDGTRLSIL.

This clonotype was found many times. The V gene is TRBV29-1, the J gene TRBJ2-7, with 7 bases that match TRBD2. CDR1 SQVTM and CDR2 ANQGSEA come from the germline V gene. With 6 bases clipped from V and 2 bases from J, the junction kept 13 bases outside the gene matches. This CDR3 has 15 amino acids. CDR3 sequence: CSVIPPSGLAYEQYF. The CDR3 DNA sequence: TGCAGCGTCATCCCTCCTAGCGGTCTAGCCTACGAGCAGTACTTC.

This clonotype was seen at least ten times. The chain has TRBV28 and TRBJ1-5; TRBD1 matches 10 bases. The V and J ends lost 6 bases and 5 bases, in that order; junction bases with no gene match: 10. The CDR3 loop spans 16 amino acids. Germline V gene sequence: CDR1 MDHEN, CDR2 SYDVKM. The CDR3 here is CASSNPRGQGDQPQHF. CDR3 nucleotides: TGTGCCAGCAGCAATCCCCGAGGACAGGGGGATCAGCCCCAGCATTTT. Combining the CDR3 with reference TRBV28 and TRBJ1-5 gives the whole variable domain DVKVTQSSRYLVKRTGEKVFLECVQDMDHENMFWYRQDPGLGLRLIYFSYDVKMKEKGDIPEGYSVSREKKERFSLILESASTNQTSMYLCASSNPRGQGDQPQHFGDGTRLSIL.

This clonotype occurred a few times. V usage is TRBV5-6 and J usage is TRBJ1-6, with D possibly being TRBD1 (6 bases). V was pared by 2 bases and J by 8 bases, with 14 bases between. This CDR3 region has 15 residues. Germline loops: CDR1 SGHDT, CDR2 YYEEEE. The CDR3: CASSFQPGHYSPLHF. The DNA of the CDR3 is TGTGCCAGCAGCTTTCAACCGGGACACTATTCACCCCTCCACTTT.

This chain connects TRBV2 to TRBJ2-5; D is unclear. The CDR3 has 14 residues. The germline CDR1 and CDR2 sequences are SNHLY and FYNNEI. Trimming removed 3 bases at V and 5 bases at J, with 13 bases between. In nucleotides, the CDR3 is TGTGCCAGCAGTGAGGTCGCGGAGAGTGAGACCCAGTACTTC. Its translation: CASSEVAESETQYF.

This clonotype appeared many times. The V gene is TRBV27, the J gene TRBJ1-1, with D uncertain. The germline V gene encodes CDR1 MNHEY and CDR2 SMNVEV (reference sequence). The CDR3 is made up of 14 amino acids. The V gene lost 5 bases and the J gene lost 0 bases, with 10 bases spanning the gap. CDR3 sequence: CASSTYLMNTEAFF. The CDR3 coding sequence is TGTGCCAGCAGTACTTACCTTATGAACACTGAAGCTTTCTTT.

The V gene is TRBV5-1, the J gene TRBJ2-7, with 7 positions matching TRBD1. This CDR3 has 16 residues. The germline gives CDR1 SGHRS, CDR2 YFSETQ. The trim removed 2 bases at V and 1 base at J, leaving 9 bases unmatched. Here the CDR3 reads CASSLSGTAISYEQYF. As DNA, the CDR3 is TGCGCCAGCAGCTTATCCGGGACAGCGATTTCCTACGAGCAGTACTTC.

V and J are TRBV19 and TRBJ1-5; no definite D call. Trimming left V 3 bases short and J 4 bases short, with 16 bases between. Germline V gene data show CDR1 as LNHDA and CDR2 as SQIVND (reference sequence). CDR3 size: 16 residues. CDR3: CASSIERSDSNQPQHF. CDR3 in DNA: TGTGCCAGTAGTATCGAAAGGAGTGACTCTAATCAGCCCCAGCATTTT.

This clonotype showed up just a few times. The chain recombines TRBV6-1 with TRBJ1-3, with D possibly matching TRBD1 (5 bases). From germline, CDR1 is MNHNS and CDR2 SASEGT. V lost 6 bases, J lost 8 bases, and 17 bases lay in between. The CDR3 has 14 residues. The CDR3 loop reads CASSQPQGAHTIYF. Written as DNA, the CDR3 is TGTGCCAGCAGCCAACCCCAGGGTGCACACACCATATATTTT.

This clonotype was detected many times. The gene calls are TRBV18 and TRBJ1-5, with a tentative D call TRBD1 (5 bases). The CDR3 is 13 residues long. Germline V gives CDR1 KGHSH, CDR2 LQKENI. V shed 8 bases and J shed 4 bases, with 12 bases lying between them. As DNA, the CDR3 is TGTGCCAGCCATGACAGCCTAAATCAGCCCCAGCATTTT. This gives the protein CASHDSLNQPQHF.

Ten or more counts support this clonotype. This rearrangement joins TRBV7-2 to TRBJ1-1; D unclear. This CDR3 region has 14 residues. CDR1 is SGHTA, CDR2 FQGNSA, per germline. The V end lost 5 bases, the J end lost 1 base, and 11 bases lay between the germline ends. CDR3 sequence reads: CASSRGTQNTEAFF. The CDR3 DNA reads as TGTGCCAGCAGCCGGGGTACACAGAACACTGAAGCTTTCTTT.

On this clonotype: A much larger clone differs from this one at a single base, so this may be a read error. This sequence joins TRBV28 and TRBJ1-2; a weak D match, TRBD1 (5 bases). The CDR3 runs 12 residues. CDR1 and CDR2 (germline): MDHEN, SYDVKM. CDR3: CACSFGGDGYTF. The CDR3 DNA is TGTGCCTGCAGTTTTGGGGGGGATGGCTACACCTTC.

The chain carries TRBV4-1 and TRBJ2-1; 9 positions agree with TRBD2. After removal of 0 bases from V and 10 bases from J, the junction contained 16 bases not matched to a gene. Germline assignment: CDR1 MGHRA and CDR2 YSYEKL. The CDR3 has 18 amino acids. The CDR3 DNA reads as TGCGCCAGCAGCCAAGAAGGGGGCGGACTAGCGCGAGGTACGGAGCAGTTCTTC. It yields the protein CASSQEGGGLARGTEQFF.

The rearrangement joins TRBV5-4 to TRBJ2-3; 9 bases fit TRBD2. The germline V gene has CDR1 SGHNT and CDR2 YYREEE (reference sequence). The CDR3 is 16 residues long. V shed 4 bases, J shed 2 bases, and the junction held 8 bases outside the gene matches. CDR3 protein: CASSIRAGGNTDTQYF. CDR3 sequence (DNA): TGTGCCAGCAGCATTAGGGCGGGAGGGAACACAGATACGCAGTATTTT. Complete variable domain (other parts from reference TRBV5-4 and TRBJ2-3): ETGVTQSPTHLIKTRGQQVTLRCSSQSGHNTVSWYQQALGQGPQFIFQYYREEENGRGNFPPRFSGLQFPNYSSELNVNALELDDSALYLCASSIRAGGNTDTQYFGPGTRLTVL.

This clonotype was recorded many times. The chain uses TRBV28 and TRBJ1-1; tentatively, D is TRBD1 (5 bases). The CDR3 extends over 15 amino acids. V lost 8 bases, J lost 8 bases, and 24 bases lay in between. Germline CDR1 MDHEN, CDR2 SYDVKM. The CDR3 region has the DNA TGTGCCAGCGGCACCACACGAGGGGTGAGGTCGGAAGCTTTCTTT. It encodes CASGTTRGVRSEAFF.

This sequence joins TRBV9 and TRBJ2-1; D might be TRBD2 (6 bases). CDR3 size: 11 residues. The V end lost 4 bases, the J end lost 8 bases, and 7 bases lay between the germline ends. Germline assignment: CDR1 SGDLS and CDR2 YYNGEE. The CDR3 DNA is TGTGCCAGCAGCCCTAGCGATGAGCAGTTCTTC. Its protein is CASSPSDEQFF.

This clonotype was detected ten times or more. The chain recombines TRBV20-1 with TRBJ2-7, with TRBD1 identical over 11 bases. Per the germline V gene, CDR1 is DFQATT and CDR2 is SNEGSKA (reference sequence). J was trimmed by 5 bases and V by 2 bases; bases with no gene match: 8. CDR3 length: 15 residues. CDR3: CSARTYGQGAHEQYF. The CDR3 bases are TGCAGTGCTAGAACCTACGGACAGGGGGCCCACGAGCAGTACTTC.

In its sample, this clonotype was seen many times. The chain has TRBV6-1 and TRBJ1-5; D ambiguous. From germline, CDR1 is MNHNS and CDR2 SASEGT. The V gene lost 11 bases and the J gene lost 7 bases, with 21 bases spanning the gap. CDR3 length: 14 amino acids. The CDR3: CAGSRAAERQPQHF. In DNA, the CDR3 is TGTGCCGGGTCCCGGGCCGCCGAACGCCAGCCCCAGCATTTT.